This TCR beta chain was retrieved from a study of glioma-infiltrating T cells. Amplification of TCR alpha and beta CDR3 regions from RNA used iRepertoire nested multiplex PCR. One-step reverse transcription and amplification started from around 100-400 ng of tissue mRNA or PBMC total RNA. A single record per CDR3 protein comes from TCRdb applying MiXCR to the multiplex PCR reads. The table shows 150,000 to 200,000 distinct CDR3 sequences, with around 30% occurring only once. With respect to this clonotype: The antigen is undetermined.

The CDR3 is 10 residues long. The ends were cut back, 3 bases at V and 10 bases at J, with 4 bases in the middle. General study findings and limits: Tissue and blood shared very few CDR3 sequences.

Material: glioma tissue, nonneoplastic brain tissue, or PBMCs (not recorded which). The origin of this receptor is a human donor with low-grade glioma or glioblastoma, undergoing nonglioma brain surgery, or in good health (not recorded which). The rearrangement links TRBV12-3 or TRBV12-4 to TRBJ2-1, with unresolved D. This CDR3 is CASSLEEQFF. CDR3 DNA sequence: TGTGCCAGCAGTTTGGAAGAGCAGTTCTTC.